The 24 T cell receptor beta chains below come from one sample, sequenced in a study of shared clonotypes between healthy human individuals. Naive CD8 cells, CD45RO-negative and positively selected for CCR7, excluded terminally differentiated effector memory CD45RA+ cells. Assay used: immunoSEQ multiplex PCR; TCRdb lists only in-frame clones, some missing. The repertoire has under 2,000,000 clones, approximately 95% of them found once; the top ten carry roughly 1%. The sequenced material came from naive CD8+ T cells sorted from blood. The receptor source for this set is a man aged 18 to 35 in good health.

The chain couples TRBV25-1 to TRBJ1-5; 7 bases are shared with TRBD1. The V segment lost 10 bases and the J segment 3 bases; nucleotides outside the gene matches: 15. Per the germline V gene, CDR1 is MGHDK and CDR2 is SYGVNS. This CDR3 contains 16 residues. The CDR3 sequence is CAICFDRATINQPQHF. CDR3 DNA: TGTGCCATCTGTTTCGACAGGGCGACCATCAATCAGCCCCAGCATTTT.

V and J are TRBV4-1 and TRBJ2-7, with 7 bases fitting TRBD1. V trimming: 1 base; J trimming: 3 bases; junction bases outside the gene matches: 12. CDR3 length: 17 residues. CDR1 and CDR2 from the germline V gene are MGHRA and YSYEKL. The DNA for the CDR3 is TGCGCCAGCAGCCAAGTGGTTCCGACCGGGACAGACTACGAGCAGTACTTC. This sequence encodes CASSQVVPTGTDYEQYF.

J is TRBJ2-5 and V is TRBV9; 11 bases match TRBD2. This CDR3 contains 15 residues. Trimming took 7 bases from V and 5 from J; bases not matched to a gene: 10. Germline-derived CDR1 and CDR2 are SGDLS and YYNGEE. The CDR3 reads CASGSSGGAVETQYF. The CDR3 DNA reads TGTGCCAGCGGAAGTAGCGGGGGGGCCGTTGAGACCCAGTACTTC.

J is TRBJ1-5 and V is TRBV19; TRBD1 matches at 10 bases. CDR1 and CDR2 (germline): LNHDA, SQIVND (reference sequence). V trimming: 4 bases; J trimming: 0 bases; junction bases outside the gene matches: 6. The CDR3 extends over 17 amino acids. DNA for the CDR3: TGTGCCAGTAGTACCCCCAGACAGGGGGCTAGCAATCAGCCCCAGCATTTT. It translates to CASSTPRQGASNQPQHF. The full variable domain, with the rest looked up from reference TRBV19 and TRBJ1-5, is DGGITQSPKYLFRKEGQNVTLSCEQNLNHDAMYWYRQDPGQGLRLIYYSQIVNDFQKGDIAEGYSVSREKKESFPLTVTSAQKNPTAFYLCASSTPRQGASNQPQHFGDGTRLSIL.

The chain recombines TRBV7-9 with TRBJ1-4; D call uncertain. There are 15 residues in the CDR3. Trimming took 5 bases from V and 0 from J, leaving 10 bases between them. From germline, CDR1 is SEHNR and CDR2 FQNEAQ (reference sequence). This CDR3 reads CASSIPDATNEKLFF. CDR3 DNA: TGTGCCAGCAGCATACCAGATGCAACTAATGAAAAACTGTTTTTT.

A note on this clone: The sample holds other DNA sequences that translate to the same CDR3. The J gene is TRBJ2-7, the V gene TRBV4-1; D possibly corresponds to TRBD2 (6 bases). This CDR3 is 15 amino acids long. Looked up from germline, CDR1 is MGHRA and CDR2 is YSYEKL. V was cut by 1 base and J by 3 bases, with 13 bases left in between. The DNA for the CDR3 is TGCGCCAGCAGCCAAGTATCGGGCGGGGACTACGAGCAGTACTTC. Amino acids: CASSQVSGGDYEQYF.

This sequence joins TRBV6-5 and TRBJ2-2; D may be TRBD1 (5 bases). CDR1 is MNHEY and CDR2 is SVGAGI in the germline V gene. The V end lost 7 bases, the J end lost 3 bases, and 15 bases lay between the germline ends. CDR3 size: 15 residues. CDR3 protein: CASNQWAGHTGELFF. The CDR3 DNA reads as TGTGCCAGCAATCAATGGGCAGGGCACACCGGGGAGCTGTTTTTT.

A remark on this clone: Other nucleotide sequences in the sample specify the same CDR3. J is TRBJ1-3 and V is TRBV30; no firm D call. Germline CDR1 GTSNPN, CDR2 SVGIG (reference sequence). Trimming cost V 4 bases and J 0 bases, with 7 bases left between them. CDR3 length: 13 residues. The CDR3 spells CAWTLSSGNTIYF. The CDR3 coding sequence is TGTGCCTGGACTTTGAGCTCTGGAAACACCATATATTTT. The entire variable domain, with the rest obtained from reference TRBV30 and TRBJ1-3, is as follows: SQTIHQWPATLVQPVGSPLSLECTVEGTSNPNLYWYRQAAGRGLQLLFYSVGIGQISSEVPQNLSASRPQDRQFILSSKKLLLSDSGFYLCAWTLSSGNTIYFGEGSWLTVV.

The count of this clone is one. The chain links TRBV28 to TRBJ2-7; D might be TRBD2 (5 bases). There are 15 residues in the CDR3. V shed 3 bases and J shed 5 bases, with 17 bases lying between them. The germline V gene encodes CDR1 MDHEN and CDR2 SYDVKM. The CDR3 sequence: CASSFASWAEDEQYF. The CDR3 bases are TGTGCCAGCAGTTTTGCTAGCTGGGCAGAGGACGAGCAGTACTTC.

This chain connects TRBV2 to TRBJ1-1; maybe TRBD1 (5 bases). The germline V gene has CDR1 SNHLY and CDR2 FYNNEI. V was pared by 6 bases and J by 0 bases, with 11 bases between. The CDR3 is 14 residues long. CDR3 sequence: CASRWGTMNTEAFF. In DNA form, the CDR3 reads TGTGCCAGCAGGTGGGGGACCATGAACACTGAAGCTTTCTTT.

The V and J genes are TRBV10-3 and TRBJ2-3; 10 nucleotides agree with TRBD1. Germline V gives CDR1 ENHRY, CDR2 SYGVKD. There are 14 residues in the CDR3. This chain's CDR3 is CTTQDRGREDTQYF. The CDR3 DNA reads TGTACCACCCAAGACAGGGGGCGGGAAGATACGCAGTATTTT.

The chain is built from TRBV9 and TRBJ2-1, with TRBD2 matching 11 bases. The V gene's germline CDR1 is SGDLS and CDR2 YYNGEE. The CDR3 runs to 13 residues. V was clipped by 7 bases and J by 6 bases; unmatched bases: 3. The CDR3 sequence is CASGTSGTNEQFF. CDR3 nucleotides: TGTGCCAGCGGGACTAGCGGTACCAATGAGCAGTTCTTC.

The chain is built from TRBV7-9 and TRBJ2-1, with D perhaps matching TRBD2 (6 bases). V lost 0 bases, J lost 3 bases, and 9 bases lay in between. The CDR3 runs 15 residues. Germline loops: CDR1 SEHNR, CDR2 FQNEAQ (reference sequence). The chain's CDR3 is CASSLAAGLYNEQFF. The CDR3, as DNA: TGTGCCAGCAGCTTAGCGGCGGGGCTCTACAATGAGCAGTTCTTC.

The sample holds one count of this clone. The V gene is TRBV7-9, the J gene TRBJ2-4, with D perhaps matching TRBD1 (6 bases). In germline, CDR1 is SEHNR, CDR2 FQNEAQ (reference sequence). V was shortened by 5 bases and J by 6 bases, with 14 bases between the two germline ends. The CDR3 extends over 14 amino acids. The CDR3 region is CASSHQDSRNIQYF. The CDR3 nucleotides are TGTGCCAGCAGCCATCAGGACAGCCGAAACATTCAGTACTTC. Full variable domain (outside the CDR3, taken from reference TRBV7-9 and TRBJ2-4): DTGVSQNPRHKITKRGQNVTFRCDPISEHNRLYWYRQTLGQGPEFLTYFQNEAQLEKSRLLSDRFSAERPKGSFSTLEIQRTEQGDSAMYLCASSHQDSRNIQYFGAGTRLSVL.

V is TRBV6-1 and J is TRBJ2-1, with 7 bases identical to TRBD2. The CDR3 sequence is 15 residues long. Trimming cost V 4 bases and J 4 bases; bases outside gene matches: 7. Germline V gene lookup returns CDR1 MNHNS and CDR2 SASEGT. CDR3 in DNA: TGTGCCAGCAGTGGATGGGCTAGCGGATACAATGAGCAGTTCTTC. Its translation is CASSGWASGYNEQFF.

About this clone itself: The identical CDR3 is also encoded by other nucleotide sequences in the sample. V and J are TRBV7-9 and TRBJ2-1; TRBD1 is a possible D gene (5 bases). The CDR3 is made up of 11 amino acids. The V gene's germline CDR1 is SEHNR and CDR2 FQNEAQ (reference sequence). Trimming left V 3 bases short and J 10 bases short, with 7 bases between. The CDR3 coding sequence is TGTGCCAGCAGCTTGGGGCCCGAGCAGTTCTTC. Its translation is CASSLGPEQFF.

This chain joins TRBV6-5 and TRBJ2-1, with D unresolved. Germline loops: CDR1 MNHEY, CDR2 SVGAGI. This CDR3 has 16 residues. The germline V and J ends were trimmed by 0 bases and 5 bases, with 14 bases remaining between them. The CDR3 bases are TGTGCCAGCAGTTACTCCCGGGCAGCTCAGGACAATGAGCAGTTCTTC. It is translated as CASSYSRAAQDNEQFF.

This sequence joins TRBV30 and TRBJ2-5, with D possibly being TRBD2 (5 bases). CDR3 size: 13 residues. Germline values: CDR1 GTSNPN, CDR2 SVGIG (reference sequence). V gave up 3 bases and J gave up 3 bases, with 11 bases separating them. CDR3 sequence: CAWSPRGEETQYF. The CDR3 bases are TGTGCCTGGAGCCCCCGGGGAGAAGAGACCCAGTACTTC.

Turning to this clone: Other nucleotide sequences from this sample produce the same CDR3. V is TRBV30 and J is TRBJ2-7; 7 bases are shared with TRBD1. J gave up 4 bases and V 0 bases, and 6 bases lay outside the gene matches. Germline lookup yields CDR1 GTSNPN and CDR2 SVGIG (reference sequence). The CDR3 consists of 14 residues. CDR3 coding DNA: TGTGCCTGGAGTGTCGGGGCAGGGGGATACGAGCAGTACTTC. It is translated as CAWSVGAGGYEQYF. Combining the CDR3 with reference TRBV30 and TRBJ2-7 gives the whole variable domain SQTIHQWPATLVQPVGSPLSLECTVEGTSNPNLYWYRQAAGRGLQLLFYSVGIGQISSEVPQNLSASRPQDRQFILSSKKLLLSDSGFYLCAWSVGAGGYEQYFGPGTRLTVT.

The chain combines TRBV5-4 with TRBJ1-1; the D gene is possibly TRBD1 (5 bases). V lost 0 bases, J lost 7 bases, and 16 bases lay in between. Germline V lookup: CDR1 SGHNT, CDR2 YYREEE (reference sequence). The CDR3 consists of 15 residues. This CDR3 is CASSLVSGGSYEAFF. Written as DNA, the CDR3 is TGTGCCAGCAGCTTGGTTTCCGGGGGATCATATGAAGCTTTCTTT. The entire variable domain, with the rest obtained from reference TRBV5-4 and TRBJ1-1, is as follows: ETGVTQSPTHLIKTRGQQVTLRCSSQSGHNTVSWYQQALGQGPQFIFQYYREEENGRGNFPPRFSGLQFPNYSSELNVNALELDDSALYLCASSLVSGGSYEAFFGQGTRLTVV.

The gene calls are TRBV19 and TRBJ1-5; weak D call: TRBD1 (6 bases). The germline gives CDR1 LNHDA, CDR2 SQIVND (reference sequence). This CDR3 is 18 amino acids long. V was clipped by 5 bases and J by 9 bases, with 29 bases between them. CDR3 bases: TGTGCCAGTAGTCTGACAGGAGAAGAGACTATTGCTTCGGGGCCCCAGCATTTT. Protein sequence: CASSLTGEETIASGPQHF.

The chain is built from TRBV4-1 and TRBJ1-1; 7 nucleotides agree with TRBD1. Germline V gives CDR1 MGHRA, CDR2 YSYEKL. After removal of 3 bases from V and 3 bases from J, the junction contained 7 bases not matched to a gene. The CDR3 length is 15 residues. CDR3 bases: TGCGCCAGCAGCCACTCCCCAGGGGGGGACACTGAAGCTTTCTTT. It codes for CASSHSPGGDTEAFF.

The gene calls are TRBV13 and TRBJ1-3; no reliable D call. Germline V gene lookup returns CDR1 PRHDT and CDR2 FYEKMQ (reference sequence). Trimming left V 4 bases short and J 8 bases short, with 15 bases between. This CDR3 contains 14 residues. The CDR3 spells CASSSAFSGDTIYF. CDR3 coding DNA: TGTGCCAGCAGCTCAGCCTTCAGCGGGGACACCATATATTTT.

As to this clone: Distinct nucleotide sequences in the sample also encode this CDR3. This chain uses TRBV28 with TRBJ2-7, with TRBD1 matching over 11 bases. Germline values: CDR1 MDHEN, CDR2 SYDVKM. The CDR3 totals 15 residues. Trimming at V came to 4 bases and at J to 4 bases, leaving 6 bases not matched to a gene. The DNA for the CDR3 is TGTGCCAGCAGTTCTCCCGGACAGGGGGCGTACGAGCAGTACTTC. It codes for CASSSPGQGAYEQYF.